Below, one TCR beta chain is given with its context. This may stem from a read error, because a much larger clone lies one nucleotide away. TCR beta CDR3 regions were amplified from RNA. The HTBI set primed first-round TCR CDR3 RT-PCR. TCRdb re-called the multiplex PCR reads through MiXCR, storing one row per CDR3 protein. The profile shows some 600,000 distinct CDR3 sequences, 14% of them singletons. The V and J ends lost 3 bases and 8 bases respectively, with 14 bases between them. The CDR3 has 15 amino acids. Looked up from germline, CDR1 is SGHAT and CDR2 is FQNNGV. The record originates from a study of T cells in Graves' hyperthyroidism and ophthalmopathy.

The sequencing input was blood. The source of this sequence is a young woman with Graves' hyperthyroidism that later progressed to Graves' ophthalmopathy. This chain connects TRBV11-2 to TRBJ1-6; a weak D match, TRBD1 (6 bases). The CDR3 here is CASSLRNRDDSPLHF. The CDR3 DNA reads as TGTGCCAGCAGCTTGAGGAACAGGGATGATTCACCCCTCCACTTT.